The 20 T cell receptor beta chains given below trace back to one sample, sequenced in a study of T cells in Graves' hyperthyroidism and ophthalmopathy. Authors of the study amplified TCR beta CDR3 regions from RNA transcripts. The TCR CDR3 first-round RT-PCR relied on the HTBI primer set. TCRdb reanalysed the multiplex PCR reads using MiXCR and keeps one entry per CDR3 protein. This table has 480,000 or so distinct CDR3 sequences, 40% to 50% appearing once. Specimen: peripheral blood or thyroid tissue (not recorded which). Receptor source: an adult woman with Graves' disease, either hyperthyroidism or ophthalmopathy (not recorded which).

In its sample, this clonotype was seen many times. The J gene is TRBJ2-3, the V gene TRBV24-1, with D unclear. The length of the CDR3 is 13 residues. Trimming took 0 bases from V and 3 from J, leaving 3 bases between them. In germline, CDR1 is KGHDR, CDR2 SFDVKD. Here the CDR3 reads CATSDLWTDTQYF. Here the CDR3 DNA reads TGTGCCACCAGTGATTTGTGGACAGATACGCAGTATTTT.

The V call is TRBV28, the J call TRBJ2-7; D may be TRBD1 (6 bases). The CDR3 is 15 amino acids. V lost 8 bases, J lost 5 bases, and 22 bases lay in between. The germline V gene encodes CDR1 MDHEN and CDR2 SYDVKM. The CDR3 spells CASRGHLQGGDEQYF. The CDR3 DNA reads TGTGCCAGCCGGGGACACCTCCAAGGGGGAGACGAGCAGTACTTC. Full variable domain (rest looked up from reference TRBV28 and TRBJ2-7): DVKVTQSSRYLVKRTGEKVFLECVQDMDHENMFWYRQDPGLGLRLIYFSYDVKMKEKGDIPEGYSVSREKKERFSLILESASTNQTSMYLCASRGHLQGGDEQYFGPGTRLTVT.

The V gene is TRBV28, the J gene TRBJ1-2; D is uncertain. The CDR3 runs to 14 residues. The V gene's germline CDR1 is MDHEN and CDR2 SYDVKM. Trimming removed 7 bases from V and 4 bases from J, with 16 bases in between. CDR3 sequence: CASNSGGRFYGYTF. CDR3 coding DNA: TGTGCCAGCAACTCAGGAGGGAGATTCTATGGCTACACCTTC.

The rearrangement uses TRBV12-3 or TRBV12-4 and TRBJ1-4; weak D call: TRBD1 (6 bases). This CDR3 comprises 12 residues. Between the trimmed V and J ends, which lost 7 bases and 12 bases, there was a span of 15 bases. The chain's CDR3 is CASTATGRELFF. DNA for the CDR3: TGTGCCAGCACCGCCACAGGGAGAGAACTGTTTTTT.

The V gene is TRBV5-1, the J gene TRBJ1-6; TRBD1 might be the D (6 bases). The CDR3 is made up of 18 amino acids. Per germline, CDR1 SGHRS and CDR2 YFSETQ. Trimming removed 0 bases at V and 8 bases at J, with 21 bases between. The CDR3 sequence is CASSLVSATGGADSPLHF. The CDR3 region has the DNA TGCGCCAGCAGCTTGGTGTCTGCCACCGGGGGGGCTGATTCACCCCTCCACTTT.

Concerning this clonotype: The junction does not match germline at one end; this may be a read error. V and J are TRBV13 and TRBJ1-6; D gene unclear. Germline loops: CDR1 PRHDT, CDR2 FYEKMQ (reference sequence). This CDR3 spans 14 amino acids. The chain's CDR3 is CASSRDAYNSPLHF. In DNA, the CDR3 is TGCGCCAGCAGCCGTGACGCCTATAATTCACCCCTCCACTTT.

The chain employs TRBV12-3 or TRBV12-4 and TRBJ1-4; D remains ambiguous. The V end lost 3 bases, the J end lost 8 bases, and 10 bases lay between the germline ends. This CDR3 is built from 13 residues. CDR3 sequence reads: CASSFNRGEKLFF. Here the CDR3 DNA reads TGTGCCAGCAGTTTTAACCGTGGCGAAAAACTGTTTTTT.

This chain uses TRBV7-8 with TRBJ2-2; perhaps TRBD1 as D (7 bases). This CDR3 has 15 amino acids. The germline V gene has CDR1 SGHVS and CDR2 FQNEAQ. V lost 6 bases, J lost 4 bases, and 15 bases lay in between. CDR3 sequence (DNA): TGTGCCAGCAGTCACAGACAGGGAGGCACCGGGGAGCTGTTTTTT. Its translation: CASSHRQGGTGELFF.

This clonotype occurred once. In nucleotides, the CDR3 is TGCAGTGCTAGAGATAAGGGACAGAGCAACCCTTCAACTAATGAAAAACTGTTTTTT. Translating it yields CSARDKGQSNPSTNEKLFF. The V call is TRBV20-1, the J call TRBJ1-4; 7 nucleotides agree with TRBD1. Germline CDR1 reads DFQATT; CDR2 reads SNEGSKA (reference sequence). V shed 0 bases and J 0 bases; nucleotides not matched to a gene: 13. This CDR3 is 19 amino acids long.

This clonotype was recorded many times. V is TRBV5-4 and J is TRBJ1-2, with 7 bases matching TRBD1. Germline V gene data show CDR1 as SGHNT and CDR2 as YYREEE (reference sequence). Trimming took 4 bases from V and 4 from J; bases not matched to a gene: 16. The CDR3 runs to 17 residues. The CDR3 protein is CASSLPGQTSTFYGYTF. The CDR3 DNA reads TGTGCCAGCAGCCTACCGGGACAGACCTCTACCTTCTATGGCTACACCTTC.

This clonotype was recorded a few times. The chain joins TRBV28 to TRBJ1-5; D remains unclear. Trimming removed 7 bases at V and 1 base at J, with 5 bases between. CDR3 size: 12 residues. In germline, CDR1 is MDHEN, CDR2 SYDVKM. The CDR3 region has the DNA TGTGCCAGCACAATGAGCAATCAGCCCCAGCATTTT. Its protein is CASTMSNQPQHF.

V and J are TRBV7-9 and TRBJ1-3; no clear D. Germline V gives CDR1 SEHNR, CDR2 FQNEAQ (reference sequence). The CDR3 is made up of 15 amino acids. Trimming cost V 10 bases and J 0 bases, with 16 bases left between them. The CDR3 sequence: CAMGRGTSSGNTIYF. The CDR3 region has the DNA TGTGCCATGGGGAGAGGAACATCCTCTGGAAACACCATATATTTT.

V gene TRBV5-1 combines with J gene TRBJ2-5; TRBD2 might be the D (6 bases). This CDR3 is 14 amino acids long. V shed 1 base and J shed 5 bases, with 12 bases lying between them. Germline CDR1 SGHRS, CDR2 YFSETQ. In DNA form, the CDR3 reads TGCGCCAGCAGCTTGAGTGGCGGGAAGGAGACCCAGTACTTC. Its protein product is CASSLSGGKETQYF.

V gene TRBV6-5 combines with J gene TRBJ2-7; 10 positions match TRBD2. Per germline, CDR1 MNHEY and CDR2 SVGAGI. The CDR3 loop spans 16 amino acids. V lost 5 bases, J lost 4 bases, and 11 bases stayed unmatched. The CDR3 region is CASSKSASGSRYEQYF. In DNA form, the CDR3 reads TGTGCCAGCAGTAAATCGGCTAGCGGGAGCCGATACGAGCAGTACTTC.

The V and J genes are TRBV7-9 and TRBJ1-1; no definite D call. The CDR3 is made up of 11 amino acids. From germline, CDR1 is SEHNR and CDR2 FQNEAQ (reference sequence). V was cut by 8 bases and J by 4 bases, with 8 bases left in between. CDR3 region: CASDLGTEAFF. CDR3 nucleotides: TGTGCCAGCGACTTAGGCACTGAAGCTTTCTTT.

Ten or more counts support this clonotype. The chain joins TRBV29-1 to TRBJ2-3, with a weak D call TRBD1 (6 bases). The CDR3 has 12 residues. Germline V gene data show CDR1 as SQVTM and CDR2 as ANQGSEA. Between the trimmed V and J ends, which lost 6 bases and 7 bases, there was a span of 14 bases. The CDR3 protein is CSVPTGSNTQYF. The CDR3 coding sequence is TGCAGCGTCCCTACAGGGTCTAATACGCAGTATTTT.

This clonotype was recorded many times. The V gene is TRBV2, the J gene TRBJ2-5; D possibly corresponds to TRBD2 (5 bases). Trimming shortened V by 8 bases and J by 5 bases, and 15 bases separated the two germline ends. Germline CDR1 SNHLY, CDR2 FYNNEI. The CDR3 length is 13 residues. CDR3 loop: CASSTGFGETQYF. Here the CDR3 DNA reads TGTGCCAGCTCAACGGGATTTGGGGAGACCCAGTACTTC.

The chain employs TRBV2 and TRBJ1-4; D is unclear. The germline V gene has CDR1 SNHLY and CDR2 FYNNEI. The CDR3 has 10 residues. Trimming took off 3 bases at V and 13 bases at J, with 6 bases between the two ends. The CDR3 DNA is TGTGCCAGCAGTGAGTGGGGACTGTTTTTT. It encodes CASSEWGLFF.

Concerning this clonotype: Its ends do not fully match the called genes, so a read error is possible. The V call is TRBV7-2, the J call TRBJ2-2, with TRBD1 matching 7 bases. CDR3 length equals 15 residues. Germline V lookup: CDR1 SGHTA, CDR2 FQGNSA. The CDR3 nucleotides read TGTGCTAGCAGCCTCCACAGGGGAACGGCCGGGGAGCTGTTTTTT. This encodes CASSLHRGTAGELFF.

DNA of the CDR3: TGCAGCGTTGTGGGCGGGGGAGACTACGAGCAGTACTTC. This gives the protein CSVVGGGDYEQYF. V usage is TRBV29-1 and J usage is TRBJ2-7; 7 bases map to TRBD2. This CDR3 has 13 residues. CDR1 is SQVTM, CDR2 ANQGSEA, per germline. Losses at the gene ends were 4 bases for V and 3 bases for J; bases not matched to a gene: 6.